This T cell receptor (beta chain) was sequenced in a study of T cells in Graves' hyperthyroidism and ophthalmopathy. The table lists this clonotype with a count of one. Its antigen is still unknown. Overall study findings and caveats: The model anticipated ophthalmopathy a median around six months pre-onset.

The CDR3 is made up of 13 amino acids. V was shortened by 8 bases and J by 2 bases, with 12 bases between the two germline ends. The V gene's germline CDR1 is ENHRY and CDR2 SYGVKD. The CDR3 regions of TCR beta were amplified from RNA transcripts. The study used the HTBI primer set for a first-round RT-PCR of the TCR CDR3. TCRdb processed the multiplex PCR reads anew with MiXCR; each CDR3 protein has one entry. The sample lists 300,000 to 450,000 distinct CDR3 sequences, roughly 25% occurring once. Newly diagnosed patients aged 18 to 65 had hyperthyroidism of under 2 months' duration. Uncontrolled infections, other autoimmune diseases, pregnancy or lactation led to exclusion of patients. The PBMCs were taken from about 9.7 ml of fresh peripheral blood.

The sequence came from a man aged 45-65 years with Graves' hyperthyroidism. Specimen: blood. J is TRBJ2-5 and V is TRBV10-3, with D maybe TRBD2 (5 bases). The CDR3 DNA reads as TGTGCCATCCGCGCGGGCGAACAAGAGACCCAGTACTTC. This gives the protein CAIRAGEQETQYF.